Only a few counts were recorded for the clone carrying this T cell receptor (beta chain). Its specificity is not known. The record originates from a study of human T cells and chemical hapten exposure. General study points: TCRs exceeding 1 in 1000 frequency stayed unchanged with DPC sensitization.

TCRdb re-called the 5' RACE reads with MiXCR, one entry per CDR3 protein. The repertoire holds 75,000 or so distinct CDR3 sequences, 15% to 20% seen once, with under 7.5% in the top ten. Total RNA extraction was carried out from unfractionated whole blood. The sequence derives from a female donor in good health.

CDR3 in amino acids: CSAPDRVFQYF. The CDR3 coding sequence is TGCAGTGCCCCGGACAGGGTCTTTCAGTACTTC. The chain has TRBV20-1 and TRBJ2-5; 8 bases fit TRBD1. CDR1 is DFQATT, CDR2 SNEGSKA, per germline (reference sequence). V lost 6 bases to trimming and J lost 11 bases; unmatched junction nucleotides: 8. CDR3 length: 11 amino acids.